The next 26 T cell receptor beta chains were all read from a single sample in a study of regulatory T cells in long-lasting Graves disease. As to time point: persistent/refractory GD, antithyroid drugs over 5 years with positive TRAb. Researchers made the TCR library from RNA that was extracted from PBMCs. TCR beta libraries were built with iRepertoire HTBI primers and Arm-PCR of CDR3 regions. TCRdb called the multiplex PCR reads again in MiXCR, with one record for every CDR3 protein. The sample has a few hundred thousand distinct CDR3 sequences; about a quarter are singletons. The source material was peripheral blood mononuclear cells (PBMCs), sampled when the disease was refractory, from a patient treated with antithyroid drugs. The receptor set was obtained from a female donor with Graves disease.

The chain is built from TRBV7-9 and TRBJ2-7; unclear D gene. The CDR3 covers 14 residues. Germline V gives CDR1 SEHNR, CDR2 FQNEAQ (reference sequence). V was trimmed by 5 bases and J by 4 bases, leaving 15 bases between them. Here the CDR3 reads CASSTTRVLYEQYF. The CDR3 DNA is TGTGCCAGCAGCACCACCCGGGTCCTTTACGAGCAGTACTTC.

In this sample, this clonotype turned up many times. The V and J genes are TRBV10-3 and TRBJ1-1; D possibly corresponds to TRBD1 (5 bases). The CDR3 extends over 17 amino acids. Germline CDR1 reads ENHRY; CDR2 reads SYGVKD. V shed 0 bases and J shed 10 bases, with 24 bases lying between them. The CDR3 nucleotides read TGTGCCATCAGTGAGTCGTGGGAGGCCAGGGAACCCAATGCAGCTTTCTTT. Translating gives CAISESWEAREPNAAFF.

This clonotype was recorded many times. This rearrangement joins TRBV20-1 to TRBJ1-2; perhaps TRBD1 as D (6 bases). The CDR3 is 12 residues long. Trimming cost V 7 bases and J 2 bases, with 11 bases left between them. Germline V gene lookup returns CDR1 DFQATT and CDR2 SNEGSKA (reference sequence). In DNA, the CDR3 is TGCAGTGTCGAGGACAGAAACTATGGCTACACCTTC. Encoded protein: CSVEDRNYGYTF.

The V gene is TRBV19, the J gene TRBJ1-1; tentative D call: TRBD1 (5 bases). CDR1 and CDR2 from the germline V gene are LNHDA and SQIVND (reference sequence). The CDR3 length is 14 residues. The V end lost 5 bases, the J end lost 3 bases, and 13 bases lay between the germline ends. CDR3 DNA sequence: TGTGCCAGTAGTGCAGAGACAGCCCACACTGAAGCTTTCTTT. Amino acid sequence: CASSAETAHTEAFF.

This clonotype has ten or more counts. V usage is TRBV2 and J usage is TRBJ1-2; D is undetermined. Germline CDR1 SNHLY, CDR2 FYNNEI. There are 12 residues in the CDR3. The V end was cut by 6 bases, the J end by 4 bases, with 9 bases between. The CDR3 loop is CASRRDTYGYTF. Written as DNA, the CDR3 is TGTGCCAGCAGGAGAGACACCTATGGCTACACCTTC.

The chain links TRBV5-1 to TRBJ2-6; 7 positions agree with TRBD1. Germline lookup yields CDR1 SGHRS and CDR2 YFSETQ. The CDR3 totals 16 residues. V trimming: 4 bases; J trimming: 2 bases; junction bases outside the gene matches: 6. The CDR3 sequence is CASSPGTAPGANVLTF. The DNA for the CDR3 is TGCGCCAGCAGCCCTGGGACAGCCCCTGGGGCCAACGTCCTGACTTTC.

In DNA form, the CDR3 reads TGTGCCAGCAGCCAAATGAGAGGATGGGAGGGAAACACTGAAGCTTTCTTT. The encoded protein is CASSQMRGWEGNTEAFF. The chain links TRBV14 to TRBJ1-1; D ambiguous. The CDR3 is made up of 17 amino acids. Germline assignment: CDR1 SGHDN and CDR2 FVKESK. V lost 2 bases, J lost 2 bases, and 18 bases lay in between.

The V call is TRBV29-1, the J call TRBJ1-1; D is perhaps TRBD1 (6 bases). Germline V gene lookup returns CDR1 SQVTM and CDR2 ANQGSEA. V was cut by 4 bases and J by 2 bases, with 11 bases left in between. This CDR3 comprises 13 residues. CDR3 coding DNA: TGCAGCGTTGTCAGGACAGAAAACACTGAAGCTTTCTTT. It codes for CSVVRTENTEAFF.

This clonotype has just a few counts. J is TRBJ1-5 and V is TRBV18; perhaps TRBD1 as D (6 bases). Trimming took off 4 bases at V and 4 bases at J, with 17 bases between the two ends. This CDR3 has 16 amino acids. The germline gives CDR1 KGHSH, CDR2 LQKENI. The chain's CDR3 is CASSLGVDRRNQPQHF. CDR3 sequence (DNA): TGTGCCAGCTCACTGGGGGTAGACAGGCGGAATCAGCCCCAGCATTTT.

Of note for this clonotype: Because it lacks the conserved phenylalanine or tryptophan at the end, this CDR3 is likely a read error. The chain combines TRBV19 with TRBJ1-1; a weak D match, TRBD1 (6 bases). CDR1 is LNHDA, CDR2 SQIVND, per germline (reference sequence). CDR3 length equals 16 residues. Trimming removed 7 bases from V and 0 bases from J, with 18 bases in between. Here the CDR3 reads CASTNPQGRMNTEAFL. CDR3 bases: TGTGCCAGTACCAACCCCCAGGGGAGAATGAACACTGAAGCTTTCCTT.

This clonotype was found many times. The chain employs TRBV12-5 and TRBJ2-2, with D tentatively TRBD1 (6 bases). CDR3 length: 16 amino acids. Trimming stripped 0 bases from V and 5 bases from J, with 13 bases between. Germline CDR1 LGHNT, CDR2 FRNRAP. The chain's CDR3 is CASGLVLGQITGELFF. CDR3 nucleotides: TGTGCTAGTGGTTTGGTACTAGGACAGATAACCGGGGAGCTGTTTTTT.

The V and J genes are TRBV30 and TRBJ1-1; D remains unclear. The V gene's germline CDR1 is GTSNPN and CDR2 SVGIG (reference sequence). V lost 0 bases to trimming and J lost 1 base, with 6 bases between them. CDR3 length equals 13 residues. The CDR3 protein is CAWSVPRNTEAFF. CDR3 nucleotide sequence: TGTGCCTGGAGTGTACCAAGGAACACTGAAGCTTTCTTT. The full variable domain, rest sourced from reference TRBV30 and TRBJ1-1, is SQTIHQWPATLVQPVGSPLSLECTVEGTSNPNLYWYRQAAGRGLQLLFYSVGIGQISSEVPQNLSASRPQDRQFILSSKKLLLSDSGFYLCAWSVPRNTEAFFGQGTRLTVV.

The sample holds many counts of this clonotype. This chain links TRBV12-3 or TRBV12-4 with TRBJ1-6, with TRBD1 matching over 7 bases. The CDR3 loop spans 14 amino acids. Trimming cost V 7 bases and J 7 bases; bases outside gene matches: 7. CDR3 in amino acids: CASKIQGVNSPLHF. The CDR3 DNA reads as TGTGCCAGCAAAATTCAGGGGGTAAATTCACCCCTCCACTTT.

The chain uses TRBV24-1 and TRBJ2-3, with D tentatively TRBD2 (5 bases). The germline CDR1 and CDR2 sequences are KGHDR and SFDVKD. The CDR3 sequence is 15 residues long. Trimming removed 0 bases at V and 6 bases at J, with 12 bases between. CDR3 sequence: CATSDLQPGIDTQYF. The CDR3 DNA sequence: TGTGCCACCAGTGATTTGCAACCGGGAATTGATACGCAGTATTTT.

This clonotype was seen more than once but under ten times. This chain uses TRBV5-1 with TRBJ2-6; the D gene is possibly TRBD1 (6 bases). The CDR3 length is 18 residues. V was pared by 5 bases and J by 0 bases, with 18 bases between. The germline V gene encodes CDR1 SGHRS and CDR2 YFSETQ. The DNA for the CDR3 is TGCGCCAGCAGTTCATGGACAGTCATAAACTCTGGGGCCAACGTCCTGACTTTC. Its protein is CASSSWTVINSGANVLTF.

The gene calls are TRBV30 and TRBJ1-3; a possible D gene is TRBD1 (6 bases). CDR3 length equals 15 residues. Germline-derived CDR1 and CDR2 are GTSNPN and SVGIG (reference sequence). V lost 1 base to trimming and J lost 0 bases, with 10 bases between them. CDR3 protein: CAWSGGHSSGNTIYF. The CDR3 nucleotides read TGTGCCTGGAGTGGGGGACACAGCTCTGGAAACACCATATATTTT.

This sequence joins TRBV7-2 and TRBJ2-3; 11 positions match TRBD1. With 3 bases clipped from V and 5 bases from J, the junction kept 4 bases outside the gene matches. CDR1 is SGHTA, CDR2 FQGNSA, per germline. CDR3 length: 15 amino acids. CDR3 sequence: CASSFGTGGEDTQYF. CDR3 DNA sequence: TGTGCCAGCAGCTTCGGGACAGGGGGGGAAGATACGCAGTATTTT.

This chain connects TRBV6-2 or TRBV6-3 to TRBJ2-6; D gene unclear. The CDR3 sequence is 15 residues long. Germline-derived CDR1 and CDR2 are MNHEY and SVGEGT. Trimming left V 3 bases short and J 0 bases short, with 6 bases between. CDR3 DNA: TGTGCCAGCAGTTATTGGGGCTCTGGGGCCAACGTCCTGACTTTC. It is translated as CASSYWGSGANVLTF.

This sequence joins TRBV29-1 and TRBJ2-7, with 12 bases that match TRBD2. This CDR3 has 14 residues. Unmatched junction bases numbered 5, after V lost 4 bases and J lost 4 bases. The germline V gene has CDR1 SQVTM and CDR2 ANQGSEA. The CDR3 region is CSVATSGSGYEQYF. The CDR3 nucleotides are TGCAGCGTTGCGACTAGCGGGAGTGGGTACGAGCAGTACTTC.

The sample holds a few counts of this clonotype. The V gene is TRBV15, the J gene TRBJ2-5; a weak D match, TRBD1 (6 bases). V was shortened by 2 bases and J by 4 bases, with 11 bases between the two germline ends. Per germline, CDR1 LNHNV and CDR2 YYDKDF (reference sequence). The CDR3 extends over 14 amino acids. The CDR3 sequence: CATSRNLGGETQYF. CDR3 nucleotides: TGTGCCACCAGCAGAAACCTAGGGGGAGAGACCCAGTACTTC. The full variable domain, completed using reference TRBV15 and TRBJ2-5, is DAMVIQNPRYQVTQFGKPVTLSCSQTLNHNVMYWYQQKSSQAPKLLFHYYDKDFNNEADTPDNFQSRRPNTSFCFLDIRSPGLGDTAMYLCATSRNLGGETQYFGPGTRLLVL.

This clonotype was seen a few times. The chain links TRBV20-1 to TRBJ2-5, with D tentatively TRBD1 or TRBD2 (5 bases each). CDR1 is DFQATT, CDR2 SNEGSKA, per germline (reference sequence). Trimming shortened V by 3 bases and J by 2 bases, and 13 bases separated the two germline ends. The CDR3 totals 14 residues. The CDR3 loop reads CSARGTVTQETQYF. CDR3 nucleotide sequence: TGCAGTGCTAGGGGGACGGTAACGCAAGAGACCCAGTACTTC.

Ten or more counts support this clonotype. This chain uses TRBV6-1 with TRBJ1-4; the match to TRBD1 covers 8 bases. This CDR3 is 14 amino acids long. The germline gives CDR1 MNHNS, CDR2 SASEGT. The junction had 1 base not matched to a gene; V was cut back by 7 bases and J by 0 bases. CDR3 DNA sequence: TGTGCCAGCAAACAGGGGGCAACTAATGAAAAACTGTTTTTT. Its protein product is CASKQGATNEKLFF.

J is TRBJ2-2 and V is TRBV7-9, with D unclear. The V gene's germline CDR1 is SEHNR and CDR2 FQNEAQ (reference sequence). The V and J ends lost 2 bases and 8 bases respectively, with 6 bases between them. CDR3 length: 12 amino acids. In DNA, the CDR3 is TGTGCCAGCAGCTTAATGGCTGGGGAGCTGTTTTTT. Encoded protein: CASSLMAGELFF.

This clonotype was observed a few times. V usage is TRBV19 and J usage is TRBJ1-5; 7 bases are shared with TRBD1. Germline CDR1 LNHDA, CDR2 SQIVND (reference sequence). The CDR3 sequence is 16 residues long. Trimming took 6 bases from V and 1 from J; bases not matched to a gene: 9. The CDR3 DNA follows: TGTGCCAGTAGGGAAAGGGACAGAGGAAGCAATCAGCCCCAGCATTTT. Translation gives CASRERDRGSNQPQHF.

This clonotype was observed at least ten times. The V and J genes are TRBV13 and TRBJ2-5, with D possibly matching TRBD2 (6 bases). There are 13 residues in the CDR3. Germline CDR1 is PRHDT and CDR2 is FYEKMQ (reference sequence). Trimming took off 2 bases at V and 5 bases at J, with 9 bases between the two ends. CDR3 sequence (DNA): TGTGCCAGCAGCTTAATCGGGAGCGAGACCCAGTACTTC. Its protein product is CASSLIGSETQYF.

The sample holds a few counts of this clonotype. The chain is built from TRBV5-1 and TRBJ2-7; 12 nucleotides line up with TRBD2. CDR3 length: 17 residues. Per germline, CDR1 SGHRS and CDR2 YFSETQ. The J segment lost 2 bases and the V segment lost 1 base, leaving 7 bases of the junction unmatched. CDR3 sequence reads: CASSLTSGGSSTYEQYF. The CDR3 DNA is TGCGCCAGCAGCTTGACTAGCGGGGGGAGCTCTACCTACGAGCAGTACTTC.